The clone carrying this T cell receptor beta chain was detected a few times. Its antigen is unidentified. The sample originates from a study of beta chain features in type 1 diabetes. Expressed TCRB transcripts were sequenced because the isolated RNA had all been reverse transcribed beforehand. Each sample of naive, central memory or regulatory T cells had, on average, approximately 3.5 million reads. Profiling relied on immunoSEQ multiplex PCR, and the TCRdb table lists in-frame clones only, not all of them. The table lists some 640,000 clones, over 12% of them singletons, with approximately 0.039% in the top ten. General study findings and limits: At VDJ recombination sites, type 1 diabetes patients had fewer insertions and more deleted nucleotides. Among all four CD4+ subsets, Type 1 diabetes patients had TCRB CDR3s that were moderately but significantly shorter.

Sorted populations all exceeded 95% purity. Sequencing input: naive CD4+ T cells from blood. This TCR came from a man aged 18 to 29 with type 1 diabetes.

The chain's CDR3 is CASSHNSDRASNEKLFF. For the CDR3, the DNA is TGCGCCAGCAGCCACAATAGCGACAGGGCCTCTAATGAAAAACTGTTTTTT. The V and J genes are TRBV4-3 and TRBJ1-4, with TRBD1 matching 7 bases. CDR1 LGHNA and CDR2 YSLEER come from the germline V gene. Trimming cost V 3 bases and J 3 bases; bases outside gene matches: 10. CDR3 length: 17 residues.